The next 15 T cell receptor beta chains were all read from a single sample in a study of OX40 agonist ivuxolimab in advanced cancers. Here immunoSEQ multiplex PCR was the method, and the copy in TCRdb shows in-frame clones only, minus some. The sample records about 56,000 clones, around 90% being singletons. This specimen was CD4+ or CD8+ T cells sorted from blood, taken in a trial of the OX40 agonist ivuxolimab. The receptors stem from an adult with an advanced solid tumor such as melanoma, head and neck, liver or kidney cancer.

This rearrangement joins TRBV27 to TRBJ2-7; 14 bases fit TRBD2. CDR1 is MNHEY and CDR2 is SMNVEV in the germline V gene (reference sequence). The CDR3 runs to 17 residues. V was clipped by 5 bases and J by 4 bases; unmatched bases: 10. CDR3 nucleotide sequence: TGTGCCAGCAGTACCCGGACTAGCGGGAGGCTCCGATACGAGCAGTACTTC. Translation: CASSTRTSGRLRYEQYF.

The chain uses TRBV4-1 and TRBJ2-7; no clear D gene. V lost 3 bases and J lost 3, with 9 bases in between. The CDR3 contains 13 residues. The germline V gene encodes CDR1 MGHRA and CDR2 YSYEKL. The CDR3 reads CASSQGKVYEQYF. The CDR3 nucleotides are TGCGCCAGCAGCCAGGGTAAGGTCTACGAGCAGTACTTC.

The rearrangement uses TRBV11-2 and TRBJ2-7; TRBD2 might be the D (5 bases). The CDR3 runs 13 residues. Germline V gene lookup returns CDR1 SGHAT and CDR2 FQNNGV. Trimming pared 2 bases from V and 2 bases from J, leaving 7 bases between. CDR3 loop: CASSLQAAYEQYF. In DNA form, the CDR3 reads TGTGCCAGCAGCTTACAAGCGGCCTACGAGCAGTACTTC.

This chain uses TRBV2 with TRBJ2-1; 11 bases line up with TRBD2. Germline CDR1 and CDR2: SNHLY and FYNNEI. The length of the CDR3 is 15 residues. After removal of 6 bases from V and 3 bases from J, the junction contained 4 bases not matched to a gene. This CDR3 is CASSLGLAVYNEQFF. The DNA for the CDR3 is TGTGCCAGCAGCCTGGGACTAGCGGTCTACAATGAGCAGTTCTTC.

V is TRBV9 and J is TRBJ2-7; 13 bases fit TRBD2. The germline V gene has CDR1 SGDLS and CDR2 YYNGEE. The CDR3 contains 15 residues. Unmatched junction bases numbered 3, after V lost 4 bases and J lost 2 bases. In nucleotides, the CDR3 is TGTGCCAGCAGCCCAACTAGCGGGAGGGCCTACGAGCAGTACTTC. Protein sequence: CASSPTSGRAYEQYF.

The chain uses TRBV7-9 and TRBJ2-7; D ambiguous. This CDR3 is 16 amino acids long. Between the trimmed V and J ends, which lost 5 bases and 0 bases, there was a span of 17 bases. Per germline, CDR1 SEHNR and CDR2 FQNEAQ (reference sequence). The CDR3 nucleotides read TGTGCCAGCAGCGACCGAGTACCGGAGAGCTCCTACGAGCAGTACTTC. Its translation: CASSDRVPESSYEQYF.

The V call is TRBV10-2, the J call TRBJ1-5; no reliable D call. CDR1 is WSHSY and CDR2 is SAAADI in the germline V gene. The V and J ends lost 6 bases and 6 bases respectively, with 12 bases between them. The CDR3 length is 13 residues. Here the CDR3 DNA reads TGCGCCAGCAGACCAACTACCAGTCAGCCCCAGCATTTT. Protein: CASRPTTSQPQHF.

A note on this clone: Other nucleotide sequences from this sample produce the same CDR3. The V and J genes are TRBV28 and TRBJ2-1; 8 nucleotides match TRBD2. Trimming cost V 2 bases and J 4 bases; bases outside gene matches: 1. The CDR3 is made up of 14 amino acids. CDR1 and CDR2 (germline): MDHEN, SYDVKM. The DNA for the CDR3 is TGTGCCAGCAGTTTAACGGGAGGGTACAATGAGCAGTTCTTC. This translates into CASSLTGGYNEQFF.

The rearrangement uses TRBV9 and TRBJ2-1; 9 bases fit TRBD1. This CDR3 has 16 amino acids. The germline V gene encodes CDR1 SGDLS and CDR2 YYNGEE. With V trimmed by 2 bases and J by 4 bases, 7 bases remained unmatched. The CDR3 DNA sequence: TGTGCCAGCAGCGTCTATGGGGGACAGGGATACAATGAGCAGTTCTTC. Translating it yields CASSVYGGQGYNEQFF.

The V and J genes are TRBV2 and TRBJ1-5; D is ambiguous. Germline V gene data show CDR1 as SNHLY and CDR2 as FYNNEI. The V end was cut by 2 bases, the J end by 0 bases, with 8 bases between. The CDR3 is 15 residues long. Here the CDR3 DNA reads TGTGCCAGCAGTGAAAGGTCAGATAGCAATCAGCCCCAGCATTTT. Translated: CASSERSDSNQPQHF.

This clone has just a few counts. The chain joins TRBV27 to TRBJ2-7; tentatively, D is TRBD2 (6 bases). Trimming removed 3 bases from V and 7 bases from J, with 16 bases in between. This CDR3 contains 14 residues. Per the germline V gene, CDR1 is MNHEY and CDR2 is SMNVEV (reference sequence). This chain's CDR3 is CASSLGTGIREQYF. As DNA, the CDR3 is TGTGCCAGCAGTTTGGGGACTGGTATACGGGAGCAGTACTTC.

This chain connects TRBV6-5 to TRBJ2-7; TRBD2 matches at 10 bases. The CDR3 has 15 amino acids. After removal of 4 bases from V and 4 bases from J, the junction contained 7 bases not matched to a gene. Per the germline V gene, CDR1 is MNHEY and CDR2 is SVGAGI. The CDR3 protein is CASSLRASGSYEQYF. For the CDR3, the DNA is TGTGCCAGCAGTTTAAGGGCTAGCGGGAGTTACGAGCAGTACTTC.

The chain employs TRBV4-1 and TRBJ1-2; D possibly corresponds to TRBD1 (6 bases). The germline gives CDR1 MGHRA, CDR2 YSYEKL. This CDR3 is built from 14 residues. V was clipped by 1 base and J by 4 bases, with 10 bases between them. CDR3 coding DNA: TGCGCCAGCAGCCAAGGTCAGGGGAGCTATGGCTACACCTTC. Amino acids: CASSQGQGSYGYTF.

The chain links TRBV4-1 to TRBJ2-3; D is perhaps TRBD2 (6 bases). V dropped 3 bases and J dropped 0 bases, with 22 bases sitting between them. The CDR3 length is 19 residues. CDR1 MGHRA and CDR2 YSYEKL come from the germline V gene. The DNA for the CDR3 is TGCGCCAGCAGCCACCGACTAGGGAGAGGGAGTGCTAGCACAGATACGCAGTATTTT. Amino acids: CASSHRLGRGSASTDTQYF.

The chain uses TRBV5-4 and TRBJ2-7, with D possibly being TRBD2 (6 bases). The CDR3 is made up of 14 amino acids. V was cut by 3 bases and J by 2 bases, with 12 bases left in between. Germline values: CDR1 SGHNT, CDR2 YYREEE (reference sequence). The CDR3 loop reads CASSSERAAYEQYF. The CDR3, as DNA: TGTGCCAGCAGCTCCGAGCGGGCGGCCTACGAGCAGTACTTC.